What follows is one T cell receptor beta chain and its context. Its cognate antigen is unknown. Germline assignment: CDR1 DFQATT and CDR2 SNEGSKA (reference sequence). CDR3 length equals 14 residues. The V and J ends lost 1 base and 2 bases respectively, with 12 bases between them. Combining a sample-barcoded 5' primer with a J-beta primer mix, a second PCR ran for about 7 to 12 cycles. Tagging of each cDNA molecule was performed by a template-switch adaptor with 12 random nucleotides. TCRdb processed the 5' RACE reads anew with MiXCR; each CDR3 protein has one entry. In the table there are around 780,000 distinct CDR3 sequences, approximately 53% of which are singletons. The data belong to a study of blood T cells in healthy people across ages. General study results and limits: A strong correlation was found between TCR beta diversity and the percentage of naive T cells. Higher diversity, along with more naive CD4+ cells, distinguished long-lived donors from aged donors. Donor CMV infection status was unknown, possibly confounding age-related changes in expanded clonotypes.

The chain uses TRBV20-1 and TRBJ2-7, with D perhaps TRBD2 (6 bases). This TCR was sampled from a man aged 40-49 years in good health. The sample taken for sequencing was blood. CDR3 coding DNA: TGCAGTGCTAGAGGAGCGCGACTAGCCTACGAGCAGTACTTC. Translating gives CSARGARLAYEQYF.